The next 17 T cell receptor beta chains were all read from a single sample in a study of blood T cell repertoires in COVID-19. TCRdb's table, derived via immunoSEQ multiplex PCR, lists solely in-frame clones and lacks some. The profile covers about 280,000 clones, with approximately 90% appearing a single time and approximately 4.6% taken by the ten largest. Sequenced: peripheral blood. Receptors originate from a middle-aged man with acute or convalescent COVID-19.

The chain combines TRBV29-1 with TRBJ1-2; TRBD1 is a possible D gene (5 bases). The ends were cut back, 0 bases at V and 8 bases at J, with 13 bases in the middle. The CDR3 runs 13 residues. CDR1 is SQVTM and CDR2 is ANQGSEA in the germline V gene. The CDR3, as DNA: TGCAGCGTTGAAGAGACAGTTATGAGCGGCTACACCTTC. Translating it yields CSVEETVMSGYTF.

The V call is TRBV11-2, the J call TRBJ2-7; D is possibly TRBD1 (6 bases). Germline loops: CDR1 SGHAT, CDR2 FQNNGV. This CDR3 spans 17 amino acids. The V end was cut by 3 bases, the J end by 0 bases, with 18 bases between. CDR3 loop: CASSFRSSGTFSYEQYF. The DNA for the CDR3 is TGTGCCAGCAGCTTCCGATCCTCCGGGACATTCTCCTACGAGCAGTACTTC.

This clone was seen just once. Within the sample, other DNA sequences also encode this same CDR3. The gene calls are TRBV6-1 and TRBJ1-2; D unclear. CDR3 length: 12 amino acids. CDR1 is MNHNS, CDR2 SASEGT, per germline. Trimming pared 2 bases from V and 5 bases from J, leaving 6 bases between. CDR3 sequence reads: CASSERGYGYTF. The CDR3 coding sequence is TGTGCCAGCAGTGAAAGAGGGTATGGCTACACCTTC.

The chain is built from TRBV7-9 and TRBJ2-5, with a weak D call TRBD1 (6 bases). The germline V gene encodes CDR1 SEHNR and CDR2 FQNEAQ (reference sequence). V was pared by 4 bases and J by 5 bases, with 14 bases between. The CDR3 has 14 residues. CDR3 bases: TGTGCCAGCAGCTCCGAGGACAGTGTGGAGACCCAGTACTTC. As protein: CASSSEDSVETQYF.

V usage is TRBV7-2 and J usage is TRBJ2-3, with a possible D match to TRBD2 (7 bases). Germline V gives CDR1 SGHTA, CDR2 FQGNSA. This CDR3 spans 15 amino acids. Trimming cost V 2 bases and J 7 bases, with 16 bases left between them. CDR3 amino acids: CASSLRSGGGNTQYF. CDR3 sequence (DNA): TGTGCCAGCAGCTTAAGGTCGGGGGGCGGAAATACGCAGTATTTT.

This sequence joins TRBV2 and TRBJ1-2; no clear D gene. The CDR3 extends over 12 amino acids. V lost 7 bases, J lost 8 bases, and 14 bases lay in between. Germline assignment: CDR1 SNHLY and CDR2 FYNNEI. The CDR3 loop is CASTRLPLGYTF. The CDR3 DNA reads TGTGCCAGCACTCGACTTCCTCTGGGCTACACCTTC.

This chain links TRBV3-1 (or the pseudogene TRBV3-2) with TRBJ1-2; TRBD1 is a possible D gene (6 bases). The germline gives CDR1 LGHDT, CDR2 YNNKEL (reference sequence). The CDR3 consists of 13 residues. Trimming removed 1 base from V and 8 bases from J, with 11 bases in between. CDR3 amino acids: CASSQVGAGGYTF. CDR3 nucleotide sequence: TGTGCCAGCAGCCAAGTGGGGGCCGGCGGCTACACCTTC.

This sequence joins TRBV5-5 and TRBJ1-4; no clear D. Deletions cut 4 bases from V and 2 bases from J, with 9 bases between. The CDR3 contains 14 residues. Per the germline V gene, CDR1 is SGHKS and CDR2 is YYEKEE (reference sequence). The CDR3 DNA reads TGTGCCAGCAGCATACCACAGACTAATGAAAAACTGTTTTTT. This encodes CASSIPQTNEKLFF.

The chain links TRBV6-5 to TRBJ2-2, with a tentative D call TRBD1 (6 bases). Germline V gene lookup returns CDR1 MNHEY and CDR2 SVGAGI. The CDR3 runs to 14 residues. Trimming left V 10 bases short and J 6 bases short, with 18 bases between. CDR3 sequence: CATLGAPPSGELFF. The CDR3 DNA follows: TGTGCCACCCTGGGGGCTCCCCCCTCCGGGGAGCTGTTTTTT.

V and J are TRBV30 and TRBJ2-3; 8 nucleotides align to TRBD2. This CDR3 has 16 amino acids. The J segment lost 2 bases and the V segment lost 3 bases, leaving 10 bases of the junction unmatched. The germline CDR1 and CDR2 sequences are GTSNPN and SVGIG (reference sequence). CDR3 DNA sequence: TGTGCCTGGAGCGACGACTGGCGGGGGGCCACAGATACGCAGTATTTT. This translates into CAWSDDWRGATDTQYF.

CDR3 amino acids: CASSGLGDRAYNEQFF. For the CDR3, the DNA is TGTGCCAGCAGTGGGCTGGGGGACAGGGCCTACAATGAGCAGTTCTTC. This rearrangement joins TRBV25-1 to TRBJ2-1; 9 bases are a match to TRBD1. Per the germline V gene, CDR1 is MGHDK and CDR2 is SYGVNS. V was clipped by 4 bases and J by 2 bases; unmatched bases: 6. This CDR3 region has 16 residues.

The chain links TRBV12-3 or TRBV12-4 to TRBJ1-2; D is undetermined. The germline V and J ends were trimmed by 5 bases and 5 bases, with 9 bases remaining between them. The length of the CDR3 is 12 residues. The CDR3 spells CASSPGGYGYTF. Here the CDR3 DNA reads TGTGCCAGCAGTCCGGGAGGGTATGGCTACACCTTC.

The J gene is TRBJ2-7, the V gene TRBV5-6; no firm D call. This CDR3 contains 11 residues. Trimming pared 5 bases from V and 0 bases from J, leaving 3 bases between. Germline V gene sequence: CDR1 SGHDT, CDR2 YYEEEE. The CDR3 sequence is CASRSSYEQYF. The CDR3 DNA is TGTGCCAGCAGGAGCTCCTACGAGCAGTACTTC.

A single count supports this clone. The CDR3 region has the DNA TGTGCCACCAGTGGAGCGGGGGGGTTCAGGAATACGCAGTATTTT. Translation gives CATSGAGGFRNTQYF. The chain carries TRBV24-1 and TRBJ2-3, with TRBD2 identical over 10 bases. V lost 5 bases, J lost 7 bases, and 8 bases stayed unmatched. Germline V lookup: CDR1 KGHDR, CDR2 SFDVKD. This CDR3 comprises 15 residues.

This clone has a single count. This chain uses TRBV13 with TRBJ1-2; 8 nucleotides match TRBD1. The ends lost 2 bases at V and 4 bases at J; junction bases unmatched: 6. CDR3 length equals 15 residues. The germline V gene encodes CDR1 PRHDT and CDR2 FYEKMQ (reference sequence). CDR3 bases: TGTGCCAGCAGCTTACAGGGGGCGCGCGGCTATGGCTACACCTTC. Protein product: CASSLQGARGYGYTF.

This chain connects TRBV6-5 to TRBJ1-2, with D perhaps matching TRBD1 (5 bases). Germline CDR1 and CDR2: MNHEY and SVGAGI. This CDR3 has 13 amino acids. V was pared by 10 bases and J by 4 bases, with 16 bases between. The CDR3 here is CATNSGGGYGYTF. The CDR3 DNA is TGTGCCACCAACTCGGGGGGAGGCTATGGCTACACCTTC.

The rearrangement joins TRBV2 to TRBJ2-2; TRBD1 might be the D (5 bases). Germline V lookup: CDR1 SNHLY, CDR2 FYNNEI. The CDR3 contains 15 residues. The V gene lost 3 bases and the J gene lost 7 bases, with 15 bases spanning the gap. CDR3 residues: CASSEIGREHGELFF. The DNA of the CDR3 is TGTGCCAGCAGTGAGATAGGCAGGGAACACGGGGAGCTGTTTTTT. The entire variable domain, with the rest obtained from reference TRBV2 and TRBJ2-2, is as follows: EPEVTQTPSHQVTQMGQEVILRCVPISNHLYFYWYRQILGQKVEFLVSFYNNEISEKSEIFDDQFSVERPDGSNFTLKIRSTKLEDSAMYFCASSEIGREHGELFFGEGSRLTVL.